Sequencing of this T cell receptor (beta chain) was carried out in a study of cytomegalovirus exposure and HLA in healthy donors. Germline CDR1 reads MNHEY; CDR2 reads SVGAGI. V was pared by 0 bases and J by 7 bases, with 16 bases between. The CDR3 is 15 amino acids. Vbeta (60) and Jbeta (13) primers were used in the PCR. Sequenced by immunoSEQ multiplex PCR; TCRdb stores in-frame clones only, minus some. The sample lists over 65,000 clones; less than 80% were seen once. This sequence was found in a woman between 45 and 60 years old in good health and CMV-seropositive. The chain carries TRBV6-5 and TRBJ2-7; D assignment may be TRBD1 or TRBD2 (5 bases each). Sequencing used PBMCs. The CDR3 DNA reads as TGTGCCAGCAGTTACTCCGGCCCCGCTTGGGGGGAGCAGTACGTC. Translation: CASSYSGPAWGEQYV.